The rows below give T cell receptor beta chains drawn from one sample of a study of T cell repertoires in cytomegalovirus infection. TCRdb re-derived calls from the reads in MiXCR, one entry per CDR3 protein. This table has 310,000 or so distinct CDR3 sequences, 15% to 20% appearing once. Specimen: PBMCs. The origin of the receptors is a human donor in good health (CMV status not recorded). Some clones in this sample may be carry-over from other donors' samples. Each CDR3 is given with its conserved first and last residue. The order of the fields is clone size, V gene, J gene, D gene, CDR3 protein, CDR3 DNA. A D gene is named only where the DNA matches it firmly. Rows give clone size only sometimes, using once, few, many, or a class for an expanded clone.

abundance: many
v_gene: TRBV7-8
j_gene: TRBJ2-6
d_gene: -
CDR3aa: CASSFVWGAGANVLTF
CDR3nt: TGTGCCAGCAGCTTTGTGTGGGGTGCGGGGGCCAACGTCCTGACTTTC

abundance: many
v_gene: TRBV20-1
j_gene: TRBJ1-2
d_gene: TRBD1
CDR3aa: CSAPGTGGDGYTF
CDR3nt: TGCAGTGCTCCCGGGACAGGGGGCGACGGCTACACCTTC

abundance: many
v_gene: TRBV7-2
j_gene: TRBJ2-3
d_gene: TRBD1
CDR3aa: CASSLVGTGTDTQYF
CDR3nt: TGTGCCAGCAGCTTAGTCGGGACAGGCACAGATACGCAGTATTTT

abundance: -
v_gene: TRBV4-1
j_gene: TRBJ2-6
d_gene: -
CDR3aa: CASSQRGRSGANVLTF
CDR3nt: TGCGCCAGCAGCCAACGAGGACGCTCTGGGGCCAACGTCCTGACTTTC

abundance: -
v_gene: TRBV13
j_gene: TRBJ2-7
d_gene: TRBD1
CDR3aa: CASSLIQGATYEQYF
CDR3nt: TGTGCCAGCAGCTTAATACAGGGGGCAACCTACGAGCAGTACTTC

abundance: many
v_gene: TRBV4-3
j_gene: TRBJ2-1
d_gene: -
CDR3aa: CASSQGASASYNEQFF
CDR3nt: TGCGCCAGCAGCCAAGGGGCTAGCGCCTCCTACAATGAGCAGTTCTTC

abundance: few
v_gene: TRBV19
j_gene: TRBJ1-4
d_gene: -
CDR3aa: CASSENDRLRYFNEKLFF
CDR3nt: TGTGCCAGTAGTGAGAACGACAGGTTGCGATACTTTAATGAAAAACTGTTTTTT

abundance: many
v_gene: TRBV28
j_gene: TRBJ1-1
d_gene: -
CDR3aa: CASSPEIRRTEAFF
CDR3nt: TGTGCCAGCAGCCCCGAAATTAGAAGAACTGAAGCTTTCTTT

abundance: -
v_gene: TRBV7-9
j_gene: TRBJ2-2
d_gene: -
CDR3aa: CASSSEQPSGPNTGELFF
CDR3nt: TGTGCCAGCAGCTCTGAACAGCCTTCGGGACCGAACACCGGGGAGCTGTTTTTT

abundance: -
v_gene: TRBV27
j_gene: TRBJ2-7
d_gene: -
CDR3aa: CASSLTGHHEQYF
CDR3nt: TGTGCCAGCAGTTTAACGGGCCACCACGAGCAGTACTTC

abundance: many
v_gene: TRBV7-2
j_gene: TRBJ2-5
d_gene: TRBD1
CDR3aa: CASSLDRGVFTQYF
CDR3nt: TGTGCCAGCAGCTTAGACAGGGGAGTATTTACCCAGTACTTC

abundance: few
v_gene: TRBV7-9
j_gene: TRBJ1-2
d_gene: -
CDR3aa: CASSLVGDLNYGYTF
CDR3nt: TGTGCCAGCAGCTTAGTGGGGGACCTTAACTATGGCTACACCTTC

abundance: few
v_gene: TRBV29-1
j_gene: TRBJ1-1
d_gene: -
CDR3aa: CSVKTFGVMNTEAFF
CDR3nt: TGCAGCGTTAAAACCTTCGGTGTAATGAACACTGAAGCTTTCTTT

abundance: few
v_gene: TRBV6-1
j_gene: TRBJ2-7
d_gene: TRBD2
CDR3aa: CASSSRGVPYEQYF
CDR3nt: TGTGCCAGCAGTTCCCGGGGGGTTCCCTACGAGCAGTACTTC

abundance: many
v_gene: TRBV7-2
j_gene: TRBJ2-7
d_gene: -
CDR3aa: CASSPHASLSSYEQYF
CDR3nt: TGTGCCAGCAGCCCACACGCGAGTTTGAGCTCCTACGAGCAGTACTTC

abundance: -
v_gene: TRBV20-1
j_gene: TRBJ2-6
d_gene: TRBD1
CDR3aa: CSAADRGSGANVLTF
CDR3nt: TGCAGTGCGGCAGACAGGGGTTCTGGGGCCAACGTCCTGACTTTC